The 24 T cell receptor beta chains below were found in one sample sequenced in a study of T cell responses to AZD1222 COVID-19 vaccine. Assay used: immunoSEQ multiplex PCR; TCRdb lists only in-frame clones, some missing. The sample shows some 86,000 clones, about 90% of them seen only once. Sequenced material: peripheral blood, taken on day 0 of AZD1222 vaccination. These receptors all come from an adult in good health.

The chain carries TRBV5-6 and TRBJ2-7; 9 bases map to TRBD1. Germline V lookup: CDR1 SGHDT, CDR2 YYEEEE. Unmatched junction bases numbered 10, after V lost 4 bases and J lost 2 bases. The CDR3 consists of 16 residues. CDR3 DNA: TGTGCCAGCAGCAGACCGGGACAGGGTTTAGCCTACGAGCAGTACTTC. This gives the protein CASSRPGQGLAYEQYF. The entire variable domain, with the rest obtained from reference TRBV5-6 and TRBJ2-7, is as follows: DAGVTQSPTHLIKTRGQQVTLRCSPKSGHDTVSWYQQALGQGPQFIFQYYEEEERQRGNFPDRFSGHQFPNYSSELNVNALLLGDSALYLCASSRPGQGLAYEQYFGPGTRLTVT.

This rearrangement joins TRBV9 to TRBJ2-2; D remains ambiguous. V was pared by 2 bases and J by 4 bases, with 9 bases between. Per the germline V gene, CDR1 is SGDLS and CDR2 is YYNGEE. This CDR3 comprises 14 residues. The CDR3 DNA is TGTGCCAGCAGCGTCGACTTACGCACCGGGGAGCTGTTTTTT. As protein: CASSVDLRTGELFF.

The CDR3 sequence: CASSPRRDNQPQHF. The CDR3 region has the DNA TGTGCCAGCAGCCCGAGGAGGGATAATCAGCCCCAGCATTTT. The chain carries TRBV2 and TRBJ1-5; no firm D call. The CDR3 totals 14 residues. The V and J ends lost 6 bases and 4 bases respectively, with 13 bases between them. Germline assignment: CDR1 SNHLY and CDR2 FYNNEI.

The rearrangement links TRBV7-2 to TRBJ1-1; D is unresolved. CDR1 is SGHTA, CDR2 FQGNSA, per germline. This CDR3 spans 14 amino acids. The V end lost 2 bases, the J end lost 7 bases, and 14 bases lay between the germline ends. The CDR3 nucleotides are TGTGCCAGCAGCTTAAATTATGTTGGCGGTGAAGCTTTCTTT. Its translation: CASSLNYVGGEAFF.

The chain couples TRBV2 to TRBJ1-1; D gene ambiguous. Germline assignment: CDR1 SNHLY and CDR2 FYNNEI. V lost 5 bases to trimming and J lost 4 bases, with 8 bases between them. The CDR3 has 12 residues. In DNA form, the CDR3 reads TGTGCCAGCAGTCCATTCGGCACTGAAGCTTTCTTT. Translating gives CASSPFGTEAFF.

The gene calls are TRBV7-9 and TRBJ1-6; 9 nucleotides agree with TRBD1. The CDR3 sequence is 18 residues long. Trimming took 5 bases from V and 6 from J; bases not matched to a gene: 14. Germline V gives CDR1 SEHNR, CDR2 FQNEAQ (reference sequence). CDR3 nucleotide sequence: TGTGCCAGCAGCCCCGCGGGGGGACAGGGACTTCTTAATTCACCCCTCCACTTT. This gives the protein CASSPAGGQGLLNSPLHF. The full variable domain, with the rest looked up from reference TRBV7-9 and TRBJ1-6, is DTGVSQNPRHKITKRGQNVTFRCDPISEHNRLYWYRQTLGQGPEFLTYFQNEAQLEKSRLLSDRFSAERPKGSFSTLEIQRTEQGDSAMYLCASSPAGGQGLLNSPLHFGNGTRLTVT.

This rearrangement joins TRBV6-6 to TRBJ2-7; either TRBD1 or TRBD2 may fit D (5 bases each). Germline V gene data show CDR1 as MNHNY and CDR2 as SVGAGI (reference sequence). Trimming left V 4 bases short and J 2 bases short, with 12 bases between. The CDR3 loop spans 14 amino acids. The CDR3 reads CASSLRDDAYEQYF. CDR3 coding DNA: TGTGCCAGCAGTTTGAGGGACGACGCCTACGAGCAGTACTTC.

The chain recombines TRBV30 with TRBJ1-6; no reliable D call. V was cut by 8 bases and J by 0 bases, with 14 bases left in between. Germline V lookup: CDR1 GTSNPN, CDR2 SVGIG (reference sequence). The CDR3 totals 15 residues. The CDR3 DNA reads TGTGCCGGCCGGGGTGCCGTCTCCTATAATTCACCCCTCCACTTT. Translating gives CAGRGAVSYNSPLHF.

V and J are TRBV7-9 and TRBJ2-1, with TRBD2 as a possible D gene (6 bases). From germline, CDR1 is SEHNR and CDR2 FQNEAQ (reference sequence). The CDR3 extends over 16 amino acids. V dropped 3 bases and J dropped 5 bases, with 17 bases sitting between them. The CDR3 DNA follows: TGTGCCAGCAGCTTGCCAGCGGGTCTGGGCCACAATGAGCAGTTCTTC. This translates into CASSLPAGLGHNEQFF.

The chain's CDR3 is CASSPGQSNEKLFF. The CDR3 DNA sequence: TGTGCCAGCAGCCCCGGACAGTCTAATGAAAAACTGTTTTTT. V is TRBV7-9 and J is TRBJ1-4, with D perhaps matching TRBD1 (6 bases). The CDR3 covers 14 residues. Trimming left V 5 bases short and J 3 bases short, with 10 bases between. Germline values: CDR1 SEHNR, CDR2 FQNEAQ (reference sequence).

The gene calls are TRBV5-5 and TRBJ2-3, with a tentative D call TRBD1 (5 bases). The CDR3 runs to 14 residues. V was clipped by 4 bases and J by 5 bases, with 14 bases between them. The germline V gene has CDR1 SGHKS and CDR2 YYEKEE (reference sequence). The chain's CDR3 is CASSLKTGRDTQYF. CDR3 DNA: TGTGCCAGCAGCCTGAAAACAGGACGAGATACGCAGTATTTT.

The gene calls are TRBV11-3 and TRBJ2-1; D assignment may be TRBD1 or TRBD2 (5 bases each). This CDR3 comprises 15 residues. Germline lookup yields CDR1 SGHNT and CDR2 YENEEA. Trimming took 5 bases from V and 0 from J, leaving 11 bases between them. CDR3 residues: CASSGTRGSYNEQFF. The CDR3 DNA follows: TGTGCCAGCAGCGGGACCCGGGGCTCCTACAATGAGCAGTTCTTC.

The V call is TRBV19, the J call TRBJ2-7; the match to TRBD1 covers 7 bases. V gave up 4 bases and J gave up 2 bases; unmatched junction bases: 2. Germline CDR1 reads LNHDA; CDR2 reads SQIVND (reference sequence). This CDR3 is built from 13 residues. The CDR3: CASSNQGAYEQYF. For the CDR3, the DNA is TGTGCCAGTAGTAATCAGGGGGCCTACGAGCAGTACTTC.

The chain carries TRBV25-1 and TRBJ2-3, with a weak D call TRBD2 (7 bases). Germline-derived CDR1 and CDR2 are MGHDK and SYGVNS. Trimming left V 3 bases short and J 7 bases short, with 17 bases between. CDR3 length equals 15 residues. This chain's CDR3 is CASSDSWGGRNTQYF. Written as DNA, the CDR3 is TGTGCCAGCAGTGATTCATGGGGGGGCAGAAATACGCAGTATTTT.

This rearrangement joins TRBV24-1 to TRBJ2-1; D perhaps matches TRBD1 (6 bases). V lost 4 bases, J lost 10 bases, and 16 bases lay in between. This CDR3 has 14 residues. Germline V gene sequence: CDR1 KGHDR, CDR2 SFDVKD. The CDR3 DNA sequence: TGTGCCACCAGTGACCAGACAGGCTCGGGAGAGCAGTTCTTC. As protein: CATSDQTGSGEQFF.

The chain uses TRBV18 and TRBJ2-3; 9 bases match TRBD2. CDR1 and CDR2 from the germline V gene are KGHSH and LQKENI. The CDR3 spans 16 residues. V lost 3 bases and J lost 9; bases outside the gene matches: 13. CDR3 in amino acids: CASSPAPPGLARTQYF. Here the CDR3 DNA reads TGTGCCAGCTCACCGGCCCCTCCGGGACTAGCTAGGACGCAGTATTTT.

The J gene is TRBJ2-3, the V gene TRBV4-1; 7 bases line up with TRBD2. This CDR3 is built from 12 residues. Germline V gives CDR1 MGHRA, CDR2 YSYEKL. The junction had 0 bases not matched to a gene; V was cut back by 8 bases and J by 1 base. This CDR3 reads CASRGGTDTQYF. The CDR3, as DNA: TGCGCCAGCCGGGGGGGCACAGATACGCAGTATTTT.

This chain uses TRBV7-3 with TRBJ2-2; TRBD1 might be the D (5 bases). Trimming took off 5 bases at V and 0 bases at J, with 13 bases between the two ends. The CDR3 has 16 amino acids. From germline, CDR1 is SGHTA and CDR2 FQGTGA. CDR3 protein: CASSPTTVANTGELFF. The DNA of the CDR3 is TGTGCCAGCAGCCCTACGACAGTAGCGAACACCGGGGAGCTGTTTTTT. Filled out from reference TRBV7-3 and TRBJ2-2, the complete variable domain reads GAGVSQTPSNKVTEKGKYVELRCDPISGHTALYWYRQSLGQGPEFLIYFQGTGAADDSGLPNDRFFAVRPEGSVSTLKIQRTERGDSAVYLCASSPTTVANTGELFFGEGSRLTVL.

CDR3 in DNA: TGTGCCAGCAGCCTTGGGGGCCCCGAGGGGGTGCTCGGCTACACCTTC. The encoded protein is CASSLGGPEGVLGYTF. The gene calls are TRBV5-4 and TRBJ1-2; possibly TRBD1 for D (6 bases). V was trimmed by 4 bases and J by 8 bases, leaving 24 bases between them. Germline CDR1 SGHNT, CDR2 YYREEE (reference sequence). The CDR3 length is 16 residues.

The genes are TRBV11-2 and TRBJ2-7; D is perhaps TRBD1 (6 bases). The CDR3 covers 15 residues. The germline V gene encodes CDR1 SGHAT and CDR2 FQNNGV. V was trimmed by 0 bases and J by 2 bases, leaving 11 bases between them. The CDR3 protein is CASSLDFTGTYEQYF. The CDR3 DNA reads as TGTGCCAGCAGCTTAGATTTTACAGGGACCTACGAGCAGTACTTC.

V usage is TRBV11-3 and J usage is TRBJ1-5, with 9 bases identical to TRBD1. V trimming: 0 bases; J trimming: 2 bases; junction bases outside the gene matches: 5. Germline V gene sequence: CDR1 SGHNT, CDR2 YENEEA. The CDR3 is 17 residues long. The CDR3 bases are TGTGCCAGCAGCTTAGAACAGGGGGCGTTGGGCAATCAGCCCCAGCATTTT. It yields the protein CASSLEQGALGNQPQHF. The whole variable domain, remainder taken from reference TRBV11-3 and TRBJ1-5, is EAGVVQSPRYKIIEKKQPVAFWCNPISGHNTLYWYLQNLGQGPELLIRYENEEAVDDSQLPKDRFSAERLKGVDSTLKIQPAELGDSAVYLCASSLEQGALGNQPQHFGDGTRLSIL.

The table lists this clone with a count of one. The V gene is TRBV5-6, the J gene TRBJ1-2, with no clear D. From germline, CDR1 is SGHDT and CDR2 YYEEEE. V was trimmed by 0 bases and J by 4 bases, leaving 7 bases between them. This CDR3 region has 13 residues. The CDR3 DNA follows: TGTGCCAGCAGCTTGGACGGAGGCTATGGCTACACCTTC. This codes for CASSLDGGYGYTF.

The chain carries TRBV19 and TRBJ1-4; D uncertain. The CDR3 has 14 amino acids. The V end lost 5 bases, the J end lost 2 bases, and 9 bases lay between the germline ends. Germline CDR1 is LNHDA and CDR2 is SQIVND (reference sequence). The CDR3 coding sequence is TGTGCCAGTAGTTCGGGCCGGACTAATGAAAAACTGTTTTTT. Translation gives CASSSGRTNEKLFF.

The V call is TRBV6-4, the J call TRBJ2-1, with D perhaps TRBD2 (6 bases). V lost 4 bases and J lost 2, with 12 bases in between. The CDR3 sequence is 15 residues long. Germline CDR1 MRHNA, CDR2 SNTAGT. The CDR3 loop reads CASSASGVAYNEQFF. CDR3 DNA sequence: TGTGCCAGCAGTGCCTCGGGGGTGGCCTACAATGAGCAGTTCTTC.